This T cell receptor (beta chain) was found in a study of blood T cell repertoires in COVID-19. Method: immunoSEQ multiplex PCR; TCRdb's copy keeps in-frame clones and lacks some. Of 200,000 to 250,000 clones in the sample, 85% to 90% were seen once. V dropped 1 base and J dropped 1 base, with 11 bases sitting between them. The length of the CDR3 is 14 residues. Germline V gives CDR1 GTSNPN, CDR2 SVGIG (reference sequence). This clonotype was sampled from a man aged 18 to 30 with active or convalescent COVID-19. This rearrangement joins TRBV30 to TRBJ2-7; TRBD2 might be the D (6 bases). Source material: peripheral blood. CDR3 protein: CAWSAQAGSYEQYF. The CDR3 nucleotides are TGTGCCTGGAGTGCGCAGGCGGGATCCTACGAGCAGTACTTC.